This T cell receptor beta chain appears in the sequencing data of a study of blood T cell repertoires in COVID-19. Study-level background: PBMCs, B-cell-depleted T cells, or T cells provided the cDNA or gDNA that made up the material.

This CDR3 has 15 residues. V was clipped by 1 base and J by 3 bases, with 10 bases between them. Germline assignment: CDR1 SGHNT and CDR2 YYREEE (reference sequence). Authors' methods: The authors estimated nucleated cell counts from reference gene primer amplification. Method: immunoSEQ multiplex PCR; TCRdb's copy keeps in-frame clones and lacks some. V, J and clone size were drawn from that table, and D and trimming were deduced from the DNA. The sample has 200,000 to 250,000 clones, roughly 86% seen once. This receptor was taken from a woman aged 60-75 years with acute or convalescent COVID-19. The sequenced sample consisted of peripheral blood. V gene TRBV5-4 combines with J gene TRBJ2-2, with D perhaps TRBD2 (5 bases). CDR3 residues: CASSLLGRDTGELFF. The CDR3 nucleotides are TGTGCCAGCAGCTTGCTAGGGCGGGACACCGGGGAGCTGTTTTTT. Full variable domain (outside the CDR3, taken from reference TRBV5-4 and TRBJ2-2): ETGVTQSPTHLIKTRGQQVTLRCSSQSGHNTVSWYQQALGQGPQFIFQYYREEENGRGNFPPRFSGLQFPNYSSELNVNALELDDSALYLCASSLLGRDTGELFFGEGSRLTVL.